These 19 T cell receptor beta chains came from one sample sequenced in a study of T-cell memory formation after mild COVID-19. TCRdb fed the 5' RACE reads into MiXCR, producing one record per CDR3 protein. The repertoire has more than 400,000 distinct CDR3 sequences, 15% to 20% of them found once; the top ten carry roughly an eighth. What was sequenced was PBMCs or a T cell subset sorted from them (not recorded which). These receptors all stem from an adult woman who had mild COVID-19 (a few samples of this study predate the infection). Cell type and time point are not known.

This clonotype turned up a few times. The chain joins TRBV14 to TRBJ2-2, with D uncertain. CDR3 length: 13 residues. Germline V lookup: CDR1 SGHDN, CDR2 FVKESK. Deletions cut 4 bases from V and 7 bases from J, with 10 bases between. In nucleotides, the CDR3 is TGTGCCAGCAGCCCGGGTCGGAGCGGGGAGCTGTTTTTT. Translated: CASSPGRSGELFF.

This clonotype was found a few times. The V call is TRBV4-2, the J call TRBJ2-3; the match to TRBD2 covers 12 bases. This CDR3 region has 17 residues. Germline V lookup: CDR1 LGHNA, CDR2 YNFKEQ. V lost 0 bases, J lost 2 bases, and 3 bases stayed unmatched. Here the CDR3 DNA reads TGTGCCAGCAGCCAAGATACTAGCGGGGGGTTCACAGATACGCAGTATTTT. Translated, it gives CASSQDTSGGFTDTQYF.

The genes are TRBV20-1 and TRBJ2-3; TRBD2 agrees at 9 bases. Germline V lookup: CDR1 DFQATT, CDR2 SNEGSKA (reference sequence). Trimming at V came to 5 bases and at J to 2 bases, leaving 8 bases not matched to a gene. The length of the CDR3 is 15 residues. CDR3 sequence: CSAEFSGGPTDTQYF. Here the CDR3 DNA reads TGCAGTGCTGAATTTAGCGGGGGACCCACAGATACGCAGTATTTT.

This clonotype was seen ten or more times. The chain couples TRBV12-3 or TRBV12-4 to TRBJ2-3; D is unresolved. The CDR3 totals 15 residues. V shed 3 bases and J shed 2 bases, with 12 bases lying between them. The CDR3 protein is CASSLGSFITDTQYF. The DNA for the CDR3 is TGTGCCAGCAGTTTGGGCAGTTTCATCACAGATACGCAGTATTTT.

The J gene is TRBJ2-1, the V gene TRBV3-1; no clear D gene. Between the trimmed V and J ends, which lost 4 bases and 1 base, there was a span of 11 bases. The CDR3 spans 15 residues. The germline V gene has CDR1 LGHDT and CDR2 YNNKEL (reference sequence). The CDR3 DNA sequence: TGTGCCAGCAGCCCAAATCGTGCGTCCTACAATGAGCAGTTCTTC. Protein sequence: CASSPNRASYNEQFF.

The J gene is TRBJ1-3, the V gene TRBV5-1, with D unclear. Germline CDR1 SGHRS, CDR2 YFSETQ. The CDR3 is 15 amino acids. Trimming pared 1 base from V and 0 bases from J, leaving 8 bases between. The CDR3 DNA is TGCGCCAGCAGCTTGATGGGGAGCTCTGGAAACACCATATATTTT. Translating gives CASSLMGSSGNTIYF.

This clonotype turned up a few times. J is TRBJ1-2 and V is TRBV7-2; 8 bases align to TRBD1. The germline V gene encodes CDR1 SGHTA and CDR2 FQGNSA. Trimming at V came to 5 bases and at J to 3 bases, leaving 8 bases not matched to a gene. The CDR3 covers 15 residues. The DNA for the CDR3 is TGTGCCAGCAGCCCCGACAGGGGTCGTGACTATGGCTACACCTTC. Translated: CASSPDRGRDYGYTF.

V is TRBV6-6 and J is TRBJ1-1; D is ambiguous. The CDR3 is 13 amino acids. Germline assignment: CDR1 MNHNY and CDR2 SVGAGI (reference sequence). The CDR3 region has the DNA TGTGCTGGTCGCGGGGATTCCTACACTGAAGCTTTCTTT. It is translated as CAGRGDSYTEAFF.

The DNA of the CDR3 is TGTGCCAGTAGTATGCCGGGACTAGCGGGAGGGACTGAGCAGTTCTTC. Its protein product is CASSMPGLAGGTEQFF. The chain is built from TRBV19 and TRBJ2-1; 16 bases are shared with TRBD2. CDR3 size: 16 residues. Germline V CDR1 and CDR2: LNHDA, SQIVND (reference sequence). Germline trimming cut 3 bases from V and 9 bases from J; bases unmatched to any gene: 5.

The chain has TRBV29-1 and TRBJ2-1; 8 bases align to TRBD1. CDR3 size: 15 residues. Germline V gene data show CDR1 as SQVTM and CDR2 as ANQGSEA. With V trimmed by 5 bases and J by 2 bases, 8 bases remained unmatched. The CDR3 coding sequence is TGCAGCGTTACTAAGAGGGACAGGACCTACAATGAGCAGTTCTTC. This translates into CSVTKRDRTYNEQFF.

The chain combines TRBV4-2 with TRBJ2-1, with 8 bases that match TRBD1. Germline values: CDR1 LGHNA, CDR2 YNFKEQ. V dropped 0 bases and J dropped 8; count of bases not matched to a gene: 9. The length of the CDR3 is 16 residues. The CDR3 loop reads CASSQELRTGRYEQFF. The CDR3 DNA reads TGTGCCAGCAGCCAAGAACTCCGGACAGGGAGGTATGAGCAGTTCTTC.

This clonotype was observed a handful of times. The chain uses TRBV24-1 and TRBJ2-3; TRBD1 might be the D (7 bases). The CDR3 contains 14 residues. Germline V gene data show CDR1 as KGHDR and CDR2 as SFDVKD. The V and J ends lost 5 bases and 7 bases respectively, with 15 bases between them. CDR3 coding DNA: TGTGCCACCAGTGTTACAGGGGAGGAGAATACGCAGTATTTT. As protein: CATSVTGEENTQYF.

The chain combines TRBV3-1 with TRBJ2-2; TRBD2 matches at 7 bases. Germline V gives CDR1 LGHDT, CDR2 YNNKEL (reference sequence). Losses at the gene ends were 1 base for V and 4 bases for J; bases not matched to a gene: 15. The CDR3 loop spans 19 amino acids. In DNA, the CDR3 is TGTGCCAGCAGCCAAGTTCTAGTAGGTGGACTAGTTAGCACCGGGGAGCTGTTTTTT. Amino acid sequence: CASSQVLVGGLVSTGELFF.

The J gene is TRBJ2-3, the V gene TRBV28; D unclear. Looked up from germline, CDR1 is MDHEN and CDR2 is SYDVKM. V was clipped by 1 base and J by 5 bases, with 4 bases between them. The CDR3 has 12 residues. The CDR3 loop reads CASSLFQDTQYF. For the CDR3, the DNA is TGTGCCAGCAGTTTATTCCAAGATACGCAGTATTTT.

This clonotype was seen only a few times. The chain has TRBV7-8 and TRBJ2-5; TRBD1 might be the D (5 bases). Germline V gene data show CDR1 as SGHVS and CDR2 as FQNEAQ. The CDR3 has 14 residues. The V gene lost 1 base and the J gene lost 5 bases, with 11 bases spanning the gap. CDR3 amino acids: CASSLGPGFETQYF. The CDR3 nucleotides read TGTGCCAGCAGCTTAGGTCCAGGGTTCGAGACCCAGTACTTC.

The chain recombines TRBV12-3 or TRBV12-4 with TRBJ1-4; TRBD1 might be the D (5 bases). The germline V and J ends were trimmed by 3 bases and 7 bases, with 18 bases remaining between them. This CDR3 region has 16 residues. This CDR3 reads CASSFAPGPPSEKLFF. The CDR3 bases are TGTGCCAGCAGTTTCGCTCCGGGACCTCCCAGTGAAAAACTGTTTTTT.

This clonotype has only a few counts. The chain employs TRBV4-1 and TRBJ2-2; a possible D gene is TRBD1 (5 bases). Trimming removed 4 bases from V and 6 bases from J, with 21 bases in between. CDR1 and CDR2 (germline): MGHRA, YSYEKL. The CDR3 extends over 17 amino acids. This CDR3 reads CASSRKGSASAAGELFF. The CDR3 coding sequence is TGCGCCAGCAGCCGAAAGGGGTCGGCGTCTGCCGCCGGGGAGCTGTTTTTT.

The chain is built from TRBV6-6 and TRBJ1-5; 7 nucleotides agree with TRBD1. Germline V gene sequence: CDR1 MNHNY, CDR2 SVGAGI (reference sequence). This CDR3 contains 13 residues. The trim removed 7 bases at V and 7 bases at J, leaving 7 bases unmatched. The chain's CDR3 is CASTPTGKQPQHF. CDR3 in DNA: TGTGCCAGCACCCCGACAGGGAAGCAGCCCCAGCATTTT.

This clonotype was counted only a few times. The genes are TRBV20-1 and TRBJ1-1; D is unclear. This CDR3 is 12 amino acids long. Trimming took off 0 bases at V and 8 bases at J, with 10 bases between the two ends. From germline, CDR1 is DFQATT and CDR2 SNEGSKA (reference sequence). The chain's CDR3 is CSARDPSEEAFF. The CDR3 DNA reads TGCAGTGCTAGAGATCCGTCCGAGGAAGCTTTCTTT.